The 10 T cell receptor beta chains given below trace back to one sample, sequenced in a study of cytomegalovirus exposure and HLA in healthy donors. Clones were read by immunoSEQ multiplex PCR, and TCRdb kept only the in-frame ones, dropping some. The sample lists some 170,000 clones, roughly 80% occurring once. The source material was PBMCs. The receptors derive from a man aged 25 to 45 in good health and CMV-seropositive.

This clone was seen just once. The gene calls are TRBV6-1 and TRBJ2-1; D is perhaps TRBD2 (6 bases). In germline, CDR1 is MNHNS, CDR2 SASEGT. Trimming pared 6 bases from V and 0 bases from J, leaving 12 bases between. This CDR3 has 15 amino acids. The CDR3 loop is CASRNRGSSYNEQFF. In nucleotides, the CDR3 is TGTGCCAGCAGAAACCGGGGGAGCTCCTACAATGAGCAGTTCTTC.

This chain joins TRBV4-2 and TRBJ2-2, with 13 bases matching TRBD2. The ends lost 4 bases at V and 10 bases at J; junction bases unmatched: 9. Looked up from germline, CDR1 is LGHNA and CDR2 is YNFKEQ. This CDR3 comprises 16 residues. CDR3 bases: TGTGCCAGCAGCCTATGGACTAGCGGGGGAGTAGAGGAGCTGTTTTTT. It codes for CASSLWTSGGVEELFF.

The chain carries TRBV7-2 and TRBJ2-3; D not resolved. V was cut by 4 bases and J by 2 bases, with 7 bases left in between. Germline CDR1 reads SGHTA; CDR2 reads FQGNSA. This CDR3 contains 13 residues. CDR3 nucleotide sequence: TGTGCCAGCAGCTCCGACTTCACAGATACGCAGTATTTT. It is translated as CASSSDFTDTQYF.

The rearrangement links TRBV19 to TRBJ1-4, with unresolved D. The CDR3 spans 14 residues. Germline values: CDR1 LNHDA, CDR2 SQIVND (reference sequence). V was clipped by 3 bases and J by 4 bases, with 9 bases between them. The CDR3: CASSMSAYNEKLFF. The CDR3 nucleotides read TGTGCCAGTAGTATGAGTGCTTATAATGAAAAACTGTTTTTT.

This clone came up a few times. This chain connects TRBV2 to TRBJ1-4; no definite D call. The CDR3 has 15 amino acids. V was shortened by 6 bases and J by 0 bases, with 11 bases between the two germline ends. Per the germline V gene, CDR1 is SNHLY and CDR2 is FYNNEI. CDR3 protein: CASSPTFATNEKLFF. CDR3 sequence (DNA): TGTGCCAGCAGCCCGACATTTGCAACTAATGAAAAACTGTTTTTT.

The V call is TRBV7-9, the J call TRBJ1-5; 7 bases are a match to TRBD1. The CDR3 is 15 amino acids. CDR1 and CDR2 (germline): SEHNR, FQNEAQ (reference sequence). Trimming at V came to 4 bases and at J to 1 base, leaving 4 bases not matched to a gene. CDR3 DNA sequence: TGTGCCAGCAGCTCTCAGACAGGGAGCAATCAGCCCCAGCATTTT. Amino acids: CASSSQTGSNQPQHF.

The chain joins TRBV21-1 to TRBJ2-7; the table assigns TRBD1, which was not confirmed against the DNA. TRBV21-1 is a known pseudogene. The CDR3 runs 12 residues. CDR3 amino acids: CASSTGQPKLHF. The DNA of the CDR3 is TGTGCCAGCAGCACGGGACAGCCAAAACTGCACTTC.

With regard to this clone: This specimen includes other DNA sequences encoding the same CDR3. V and J are TRBV7-3 and TRBJ2-2; 9 nucleotides agree with TRBD2. V lost 2 bases, J lost 2 bases, and 3 bases stayed unmatched. CDR3 length equals 16 residues. Looked up from germline, CDR1 is SGHTA and CDR2 is FQGTGA. CDR3 nucleotide sequence: TGTGCCAGCAGCTTACTTAGCGGGGGAAACACCGGGGAGCTGTTTTTT. Translated, it gives CASSLLSGGNTGELFF.

The gene calls are TRBV27 and TRBJ2-2; TRBD1 aligns across 9 bases. Germline-derived CDR1 and CDR2 are MNHEY and SMNVEV (reference sequence). The ends lost 8 bases at V and 3 bases at J; junction bases unmatched: 4. CDR3 size: 14 residues. The CDR3 coding sequence is TGTGCCAGCTCGACAGGGGGGTACACCGGGGAGCTGTTTTTT. Residues: CASSTGGYTGELFF.

V is TRBV7-2 and J is TRBJ2-3, with 11 positions matching TRBD1. V dropped 4 bases and J dropped 3; count of bases not matched to a gene: 3. The CDR3 spans 15 residues. Germline V gene lookup returns CDR1 SGHTA and CDR2 FQGNSA. CDR3 sequence (DNA): TGTGCCAGCAGCTCGGACAGGGGGCTAACAGATACGCAGTATTTT. It encodes CASSSDRGLTDTQYF.